One sample yielded the 27 T cell receptor beta chains listed below, sequenced in a study of OX40 agonist ivuxolimab in advanced cancers. The assay was immunoSEQ multiplex PCR, and TCRdb's table has in-frame clones only and misses some. The sample carries tens of thousands of clones, 70% to 85% recorded once. The sample in question was CD4+ or CD8+ T cells sorted from blood, obtained in a trial of the OX40 agonist ivuxolimab. These receptors originate from an adult with an advanced solid tumor such as melanoma, head and neck, liver or kidney cancer.

The rearrangement uses TRBV4-3 and TRBJ1-4; D call uncertain. CDR1 is LGHNA and CDR2 is YSLEER in the germline V gene. The length of the CDR3 is 14 residues. With 0 bases removed from V and 10 bases from J, the gap between germline ends came to 12 bases. The CDR3 coding sequence is TGCGCCAGCAGCCAAGATCGAGGCTCCAGAAAACTGTTTTTT. This sequence encodes CASSQDRGSRKLFF.

V usage is TRBV7-2 and J usage is TRBJ1-2; 11 bases fit TRBD1. The CDR3 consists of 14 residues. Germline-derived CDR1 and CDR2 are SGHTA and FQGNSA. V lost 4 bases, J lost 4 bases, and 2 bases stayed unmatched. The CDR3 region is CASSSGTGGYGYTF. CDR3 nucleotides: TGTGCCAGCAGCTCGGGGACAGGGGGCTATGGCTACACCTTC.

V gene TRBV2 combines with J gene TRBJ2-4; maybe TRBD1 (5 bases). Trimming took off 5 bases at V and 8 bases at J, with 19 bases between the two ends. Germline V gene lookup returns CDR1 SNHLY and CDR2 FYNNEI. This CDR3 contains 15 residues. This CDR3 reads CASSPGAGRADIQYF. DNA for the CDR3: TGTGCCAGCAGTCCTGGGGCCGGCCGGGCGGACATTCAGTACTTC.

The rearrangement uses TRBV28 and TRBJ2-7, with 9 nucleotides matching TRBD1. This CDR3 is 15 amino acids long. Losses at the gene ends were 2 bases for V and 4 bases for J; bases not matched to a gene: 6. Per the germline V gene, CDR1 is MDHEN and CDR2 is SYDVKM. The CDR3 loop is CASSLTGTGSYEQYF. In nucleotides, the CDR3 is TGTGCCAGCAGTTTAACCGGGACAGGGAGTTACGAGCAGTACTTC.

This clone appeared once. The chain is built from TRBV18 and TRBJ1-1, with TRBD1 as a possible D gene (5 bases). CDR3 length equals 15 residues. Looked up from germline, CDR1 is KGHSH and CDR2 is LQKENI. The V end was cut by 4 bases, the J end by 3 bases, with 15 bases between. This chain's CDR3 is CASSLAGRGDTEAFF. CDR3 DNA: TGTGCCAGCTCACTAGCGGGGCGAGGGGACACTGAAGCTTTCTTT.

The gene calls are TRBV15 and TRBJ2-5, with D perhaps matching TRBD1 (6 bases). CDR3 length equals 14 residues. Germline loops: CDR1 LNHNV, CDR2 YYDKDF (reference sequence). The V end was cut by 5 bases, the J end by 1 base, with 11 bases between. As DNA, the CDR3 is TGTGCCACCAGCCCCCTAGGGGGCCAAGAGACCCAGTACTTC. This sequence encodes CATSPLGGQETQYF.

This clone was observed a single time. The rearrangement joins TRBV2 to TRBJ1-2, with D maybe TRBD1 (5 bases). The CDR3 consists of 14 residues. Trimming pared 2 bases from V and 2 bases from J, leaving 9 bases between. Per germline, CDR1 SNHLY and CDR2 FYNNEI. The CDR3 DNA reads TGTGCCAGCAGTGAATACAGGAGCAACTATGGCTACACCTTC. Translated, it gives CASSEYRSNYGYTF.

V gene TRBV20-1 combines with J gene TRBJ2-7, with no clear D. Trimming pared 0 bases from V and 4 bases from J, leaving 4 bases between. Germline assignment: CDR1 DFQATT and CDR2 SNEGSKA (reference sequence). The CDR3 sequence is 11 residues long. The CDR3 DNA sequence: TGCAGTGCTAGAGAAGGGTACGAGCAGTACTTC. This sequence encodes CSAREGYEQYF.

The DNA for the CDR3 is TGTGCCAGCAGCGTAGGTCTGGGCCCGAGCTCTGGAAACACCATATATTTT. Protein: CASSVGLGPSSGNTIYF. The chain is built from TRBV9 and TRBJ1-3; D call uncertain. The CDR3 covers 17 residues. The V gene's germline CDR1 is SGDLS and CDR2 YYNGEE. The V and J ends lost 0 bases and 0 bases respectively, with 13 bases between them.

The chain combines TRBV9 with TRBJ2-5; either TRBD1 or TRBD2 may fit D (5 bases each). Between the trimmed V and J ends, which lost 0 bases and 5 bases, there was a span of 11 bases. The CDR3 spans 14 residues. Germline CDR1 is SGDLS and CDR2 is YYNGEE. The CDR3 loop reads CASSVAPGAETQYF. The CDR3 coding sequence is TGTGCCAGCAGCGTAGCTCCCGGGGCGGAGACCCAGTACTTC.

As concerns this clone: In the same sample, other DNA sequences code for this CDR3. The V and J genes are TRBV28 and TRBJ2-2; 11 bases agree with TRBD2. The CDR3 covers 15 residues. The V gene end was trimmed by 5 bases and the J gene end by 3 bases; junction bases not matched to a gene: 2. Per the germline V gene, CDR1 is MDHEN and CDR2 is SYDVKM. CDR3 DNA: TGTGCCAGCAGTCCGGGACTAGCGGACACCGGGGAGCTGTTTTTT. Translating gives CASSPGLADTGELFF.

This rearrangement joins TRBV7-2 to TRBJ2-7, with D possibly being TRBD1 (5 bases). V lost 5 bases to trimming and J lost 2 bases, with 7 bases between them. From germline, CDR1 is SGHTA and CDR2 FQGNSA. This CDR3 comprises 12 residues. Here the CDR3 reads CASSRRAYEQYF. In DNA form, the CDR3 reads TGTGCCAGCAGCCGCAGGGCCTACGAGCAGTACTTC.

The chain uses TRBV7-2 and TRBJ2-2; 8 bases align to TRBD2. The CDR3 spans 16 residues. V gave up 4 bases and J gave up 1 base; unmatched junction bases: 5. Germline V CDR1 and CDR2: SGHTA, FQGNSA. CDR3 sequence: CASSSYSGKNTGELFF. In DNA, the CDR3 is TGTGCCAGCAGCTCCTATAGCGGGAAGAACACCGGGGAGCTGTTTTTT.

The chain has TRBV19 and TRBJ2-6; TRBD1 aligns across 7 bases. The length of the CDR3 is 17 residues. The J segment lost 0 bases and the V segment lost 3 bases, leaving 5 bases of the junction unmatched. CDR1 is LNHDA and CDR2 is SQIVND in the germline V gene (reference sequence). This CDR3 reads CASSIKAGGSGANVLTF. CDR3 nucleotides: TGTGCCAGTAGTATTAAGGCAGGGGGCTCTGGGGCCAACGTCCTGACTTTC.

The chain links TRBV5-6 to TRBJ2-5; TRBD1 matches at 7 bases. Germline V gene lookup returns CDR1 SGHDT and CDR2 YYEEEE. This CDR3 has 15 residues. V was clipped by 1 base and J by 1 base; unmatched bases: 4. The chain's CDR3 is CASSLRTGGQETQYF. The DNA for the CDR3 is TGTGCCAGCAGCTTGAGGACAGGCGGCCAAGAGACCCAGTACTTC.

This clone turned up a few times. The V and J genes are TRBV18 and TRBJ2-2, with D perhaps matching TRBD1 or TRBD2 (5 bases each). CDR1 is KGHSH, CDR2 LQKENI, per germline. V was clipped by 0 bases and J by 5 bases, with 19 bases between them. CDR3 length: 18 residues. CDR3 coding DNA: TGTGCCAGCTCACCACCAATAACCGGGACCATTGTGACCGGGGAGCTGTTTTTT. Translating it yields CASSPPITGTIVTGELFF.

The rearrangement links TRBV14 to TRBJ1-4; no clear D. The CDR3 sequence is 15 residues long. V lost 3 bases and J lost 3, with 11 bases in between. The germline gives CDR1 SGHDN, CDR2 FVKESK. In nucleotides, the CDR3 is TGTGCCAGCAGCCATGTAGGAGGTTCTAATGAAAAACTGTTTTTT. Protein product: CASSHVGGSNEKLFF.

The chain employs TRBV4-1 and TRBJ1-5; possibly TRBD1 for D (5 bases). This CDR3 has 14 residues. CDR1 and CDR2 (germline): MGHRA, YSYEKL. V lost 3 bases to trimming and J lost 3 bases, with 9 bases between them. Here the CDR3 reads CASSQGRVNQPQHF. In DNA, the CDR3 is TGCGCCAGCAGCCAGGGGCGGGTCAATCAGCCCCAGCATTTT.

The chain joins TRBV19 to TRBJ1-5, with D possibly matching TRBD1 (5 bases). This CDR3 comprises 13 residues. V was cut by 5 bases and J by 1 base, with 6 bases left in between. Germline V gene lookup returns CDR1 LNHDA and CDR2 SQIVND (reference sequence). In nucleotides, the CDR3 is TGTGCCAGTAGTTCAGGGAGCAATCAGCCCCAGCATTTT. Its protein is CASSSGSNQPQHF.

The chain recombines TRBV2 with TRBJ2-1; no firm D call. Germline V gives CDR1 SNHLY, CDR2 FYNNEI. Trimming left V 5 bases short and J 4 bases short, with 9 bases between. This CDR3 spans 13 amino acids. The CDR3 region has the DNA TGTGCCAGCAGTTCTGCACGGTACAATGAGCAGTTCTTC. This codes for CASSSARYNEQFF.

This sequence joins TRBV28 and TRBJ2-5, with D possibly matching TRBD2 (5 bases). The V gene lost 2 bases and the J gene lost 0 bases, with 10 bases spanning the gap. Germline V gives CDR1 MDHEN, CDR2 SYDVKM. The CDR3 totals 15 residues. The CDR3 bases are TGTGCCAGCAGTTTAGGAGGATATTACCAAGAGACCCAGTACTTC. Its protein is CASSLGGYYQETQYF.

The chain carries TRBV5-5 and TRBJ2-7; TRBD2 is a possible D gene (5 bases). Germline CDR1 SGHKS, CDR2 YYEKEE (reference sequence). Deletions cut 2 bases from V and 7 bases from J, with 16 bases between. This CDR3 has 14 amino acids. As DNA, the CDR3 is TGTGCCAGCAGCTTCTCCGCGGGCTCGGGAGAGCAGTACTTC. It is translated as CASSFSAGSGEQYF.

V usage is TRBV7-2 and J usage is TRBJ2-7; 7 nucleotides agree with TRBD1. CDR1 SGHTA and CDR2 FQGNSA come from the germline V gene. The CDR3 runs 15 residues. The V and J ends lost 5 bases and 0 bases, in that order; junction bases with no gene match: 7. This CDR3 is CASSRYRGPSYEQYF. CDR3 coding DNA: TGTGCCAGCAGCCGATACAGGGGCCCCTCCTACGAGCAGTACTTC.

V usage is TRBV9 and J usage is TRBJ2-5; 9 bases agree with TRBD2. With V trimmed by 4 bases and J by 4 bases, 14 bases remained unmatched. The CDR3 contains 17 residues. The V gene's germline CDR1 is SGDLS and CDR2 YYNGEE. CDR3 sequence reads: CASSPAAGGPEGETQYF. CDR3 DNA: TGTGCCAGCAGCCCAGCGGCGGGAGGGCCGGAGGGAGAGACCCAGTACTTC.

This clone was observed a handful of times. The chain has TRBV18 and TRBJ2-1; D gene unclear. This CDR3 comprises 17 residues. In germline, CDR1 is KGHSH, CDR2 LQKENI. V was shortened by 6 bases and J by 5 bases, with 23 bases between the two germline ends. The CDR3 sequence: CASSDLRRGRRNNEQFF. CDR3 nucleotide sequence: TGTGCCAGCTCTGACCTACGCAGAGGAAGGAGAAACAATGAGCAGTTCTTC.

The chain couples TRBV27 to TRBJ1-1, with 8 positions matching TRBD1. Germline CDR1 reads MNHEY; CDR2 reads SMNVEV (reference sequence). The V and J ends lost 0 bases and 8 bases, in that order; junction bases with no gene match: 5. CDR3 length equals 14 residues. The CDR3 loop is CASSLSYGTGEAFF. CDR3 DNA: TGTGCCAGCAGTTTATCGTACGGGACAGGCGAAGCTTTCTTT.

The CDR3 nucleotides are TGTGCCAGCAGTTCGATCTTCCGGAGGCGGACCGGGGAGCTGTTTTTT. Translating it yields CASSSIFRRRTGELFF. The V call is TRBV28, the J call TRBJ2-2; D perhaps matches TRBD2 (5 bases). Germline V gene lookup returns CDR1 MDHEN and CDR2 SYDVKM. CDR3 length: 16 amino acids. V was shortened by 4 bases and J by 5 bases, with 17 bases between the two germline ends.